Sequencing of this T cell receptor (beta chain) was carried out in a study of blood T cell repertoires in COVID-19. Turning to the study itself: The origin of the acute and convalescent COVID-19 samples was the United States, Italy and Spain.

The CDR3 runs to 15 residues. Germline loops: CDR1 WNHNN, CDR2 SYGVQD (reference sequence). V gave up 6 bases and J gave up 4 bases, with 18 bases separating them. TCRdb's table, derived via immunoSEQ multiplex PCR, lists solely in-frame clones and lacks some. The top ten hold about 29% of the sample, which has over 55,000 clones, around four fifths seen once. Sequences were obtained from peripheral blood. The receptor's source is a human donor in a cohort sampled during active COVID-19. This chain uses TRBV10-1 with TRBJ2-5; perhaps TRBD1 as D (6 bases). The DNA for the CDR3 is TGCGCCAGCAGCGAGGGTGCCATAGGGGGAGAGACCCAGTACTTC. Its translation is CASSEGAIGGETQYF.